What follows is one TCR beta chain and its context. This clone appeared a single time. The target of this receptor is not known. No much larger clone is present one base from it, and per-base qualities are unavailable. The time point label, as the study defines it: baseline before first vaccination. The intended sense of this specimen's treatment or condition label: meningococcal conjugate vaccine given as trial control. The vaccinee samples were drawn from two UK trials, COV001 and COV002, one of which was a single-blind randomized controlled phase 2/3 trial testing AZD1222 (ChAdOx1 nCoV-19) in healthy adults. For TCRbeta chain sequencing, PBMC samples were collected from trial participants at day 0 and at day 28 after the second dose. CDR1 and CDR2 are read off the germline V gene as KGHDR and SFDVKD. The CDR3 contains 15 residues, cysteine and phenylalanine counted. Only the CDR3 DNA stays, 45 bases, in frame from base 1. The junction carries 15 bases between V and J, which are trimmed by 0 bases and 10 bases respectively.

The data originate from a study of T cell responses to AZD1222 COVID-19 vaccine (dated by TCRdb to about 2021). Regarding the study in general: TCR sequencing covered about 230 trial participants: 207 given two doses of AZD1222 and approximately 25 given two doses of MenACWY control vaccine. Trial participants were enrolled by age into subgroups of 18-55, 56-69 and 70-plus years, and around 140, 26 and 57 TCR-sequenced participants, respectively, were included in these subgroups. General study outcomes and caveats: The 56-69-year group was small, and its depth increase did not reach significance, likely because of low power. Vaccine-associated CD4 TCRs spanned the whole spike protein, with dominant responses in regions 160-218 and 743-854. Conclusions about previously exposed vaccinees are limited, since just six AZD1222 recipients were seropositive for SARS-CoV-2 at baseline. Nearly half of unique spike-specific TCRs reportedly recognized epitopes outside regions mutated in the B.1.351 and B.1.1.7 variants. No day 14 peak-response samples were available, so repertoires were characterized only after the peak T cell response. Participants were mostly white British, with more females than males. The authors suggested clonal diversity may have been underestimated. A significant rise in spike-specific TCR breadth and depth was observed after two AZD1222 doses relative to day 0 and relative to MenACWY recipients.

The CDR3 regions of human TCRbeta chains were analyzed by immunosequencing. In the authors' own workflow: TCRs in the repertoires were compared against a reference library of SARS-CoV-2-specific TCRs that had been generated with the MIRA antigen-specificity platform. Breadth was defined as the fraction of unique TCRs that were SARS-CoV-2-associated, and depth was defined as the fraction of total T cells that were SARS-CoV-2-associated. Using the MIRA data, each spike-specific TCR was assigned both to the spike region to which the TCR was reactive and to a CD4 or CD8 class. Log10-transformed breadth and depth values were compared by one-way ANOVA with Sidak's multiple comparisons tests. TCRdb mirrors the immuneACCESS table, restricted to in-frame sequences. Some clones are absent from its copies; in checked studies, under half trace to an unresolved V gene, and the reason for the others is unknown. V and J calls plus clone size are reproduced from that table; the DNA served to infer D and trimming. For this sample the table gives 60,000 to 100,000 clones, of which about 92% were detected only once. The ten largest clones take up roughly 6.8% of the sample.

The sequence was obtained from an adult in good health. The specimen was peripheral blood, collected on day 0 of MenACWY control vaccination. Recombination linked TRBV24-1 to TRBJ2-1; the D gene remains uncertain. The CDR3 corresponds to CATSDLPSYRIEQFF. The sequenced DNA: TGTGCCACCAGTGATTTGCCGTCTTACCGGATAGAGCAGTTCTTC.